The 14 T cell receptor beta chains below come from one sample, sequenced in a study of cytomegalovirus exposure and HLA in healthy donors (dated by TCRdb to 2016 to 2017). Library preparation used the immunoSEQ multiplex PCR assay. For the multiplex PCR, a mixture combining 60 forward primers for TCR Vbeta segments and 13 reverse primers for TCR Jbeta segments was used. Not all clones reach the TCRdb copy of this immuneACCESS table, which keeps in-frame sequences only. Checked studies attribute under half of the gap to unresolved V genes and leave the rest unexplained. The sample table holds about 200,000 clones, of which about 86% were seen once. The top ten clones comprise around 0.3% of the sample. The sequencing sample was made of PBMCs. Every receptor here comes from a woman in her twenties or thirties in good health and CMV-seronegative.

The chain joins TRBV5-1 to TRBJ2-3; 16 bases fit TRBD2. The CDR3 totals 18 residues. V was pared by 4 bases and J by 3 bases, with 8 bases of the junction left unmatched. Germline V gives CDR1 SGHRS, CDR2 YFSETQ. In nucleotides, the CDR3 is TGCGCCAGCAGCGCGGGACTAGCGGGAGGGCCAGGGACAGATACGCAGTATTTT. Its protein product is CASSAGLAGGPGTDTQYF.

This chain links TRBV11-3 with TRBJ2-1, with TRBD1 identical over 7 bases. V shed 5 bases and J 0 bases; nucleotides not matched to a gene: 13. The CDR3 contains 18 residues. Germline CDR1 and CDR2: SGHNT and YENEEA. CDR3 residues: CASSTRGTDQSSYNEQFF. CDR3 coding DNA: TGTGCCAGCAGCACCAGGGGGACAGACCAGAGCTCCTACAATGAGCAGTTCTTC.

The chain joins TRBV5-4 to TRBJ1-2; D unresolved. There are 13 residues in the CDR3. The germline V gene encodes CDR1 SGHNT and CDR2 YYREEE (reference sequence). The V end was cut by 4 bases, the J end by 7 bases, with 14 bases between. DNA of the CDR3: TGTGCCAGCAGCCAGACACGGGAGCCTGGCTACACCTTC. This gives the protein CASSQTREPGYTF.

This chain connects TRBV28 to TRBJ1-1; D is uncertain. V lost 9 bases, J lost 1 base, and 18 bases lay in between. Germline CDR1 MDHEN, CDR2 SYDVKM. This CDR3 contains 15 residues. CDR3 loop: CASYGAEAKNTEAFF. CDR3 nucleotides: TGTGCCAGTTACGGCGCAGAGGCTAAGAACACTGAAGCTTTCTTT.

The chain couples TRBV4-1 to TRBJ2-3, with 9 positions matching TRBD1. This CDR3 is built from 15 residues. Germline assignment: CDR1 MGHRA and CDR2 YSYEKL. After removal of 4 bases from V and 0 bases from J, the junction contained 2 bases not matched to a gene. The CDR3 DNA follows: TGCGCCAGCAGCCTCGGGACAGGGAGCACAGATACGCAGTATTTT. It specifies CASSLGTGSTDTQYF.

The V and J genes are TRBV10-3 and TRBJ1-6; 8 bases are a match to TRBD1. Germline V gene data show CDR1 as ENHRY and CDR2 as SYGVKD. V was clipped by 6 bases and J by 7 bases; unmatched bases: 5. The CDR3 is 14 amino acids. The CDR3 loop reads CAISRDRINSPLHF. The CDR3 region has the DNA TGTGCCATCAGCCGGGACAGGATAAATTCACCCCTCCACTTT.

The sample holds one count of this clone. The chain uses TRBV5-6 and TRBJ2-7; 7 nucleotides agree with TRBD1. The CDR3 runs 15 residues. The germline V gene encodes CDR1 SGHDT and CDR2 YYEEEE. Trimming at V came to 3 bases and at J to 2 bases, leaving 8 bases not matched to a gene. The CDR3 DNA reads as TGTGCCAGCAGCTCTCCGACAGGGTGGACCTACGAGCAGTACTTC. It translates to CASSSPTGWTYEQYF.

The gene calls are TRBV4-1 and TRBJ2-7; D is unresolved. Trimming cost V 2 bases and J 2 bases, with 7 bases left between them. Germline CDR1 and CDR2: MGHRA and YSYEKL. This CDR3 has 13 residues. The CDR3 DNA reads TGCGCCAGCAGCCAATCAGGTGCCTACGAGCAGTACTTC. This sequence encodes CASSQSGAYEQYF.

The V gene is TRBV5-4, the J gene TRBJ2-3; weak D call: TRBD2 (6 bases). Per germline, CDR1 SGHNT and CDR2 YYREEE (reference sequence). Trimming shortened V by 0 bases and J by 4 bases, and 12 bases separated the two germline ends. The CDR3 contains 15 residues. Written as DNA, the CDR3 is TGTGCCAGCAGCTTGGGGCGGGACCGGGCAGATACGCAGTATTTT. Translation: CASSLGRDRADTQYF. Together with reference TRBV5-4 and TRBJ2-3, the CDR3 gives the full variable domain: ETGVTQSPTHLIKTRGQQVTLRCSSQSGHNTVSWYQQALGQGPQFIFQYYREEENGRGNFPPRFSGLQFPNYSSELNVNALELDDSALYLCASSLGRDRADTQYFGPGTRLTVL.

J is TRBJ2-7 and V is TRBV18; TRBD1 is a possible D gene (6 bases). V was shortened by 1 base and J by 6 bases, with 16 bases between the two germline ends. The CDR3 sequence is 15 residues long. Germline V gene sequence: CDR1 KGHSH, CDR2 LQKENI. Here the CDR3 DNA reads TGTGCCAGCTCACCACAACAGGGTCGATTTCTCGAGCAGTACTTC. Amino acids: CASSPQQGRFLEQYF. The full variable domain, its missing parts supplied by reference TRBV18 and TRBJ2-7, is NAGVMQNPRHLVRRRGQEARLRCSPMKGHSHVYWYRQLPEEGLKFMVYLQKENIIDESGMPKERFSAEFPKEGPSILRIQQVVRGDSAAYFCASSPQQGRFLEQYFGPGTRLTVT.

The rearrangement links TRBV29-1 to TRBJ1-1; no reliable D call. CDR1 and CDR2 from the germline V gene are SQVTM and ANQGSEA. The CDR3 contains 13 residues. With 3 bases removed from V and 3 bases from J, the gap between germline ends came to 11 bases. Here the CDR3 reads CSVDVQQDTEAFF. CDR3 DNA: TGCAGCGTTGACGTACAGCAAGACACTGAAGCTTTCTTT.

This sequence joins TRBV2 and TRBJ2-5; 11 nucleotides match TRBD2. The germline gives CDR1 SNHLY, CDR2 FYNNEI. Unmatched junction bases numbered 2, after V lost 8 bases and J lost 0 bases. The CDR3 runs 14 residues. CDR3 nucleotide sequence: TGTGCCAGCCGGACTAGCGGGTACCAAGAGACCCAGTACTTC. Translating gives CASRTSGYQETQYF.

This sequence joins TRBV4-1 and TRBJ2-1; perhaps TRBD2 as D (5 bases). Per the germline V gene, CDR1 is MGHRA and CDR2 is YSYEKL. V was pared by 4 bases and J by 1 base, with 17 bases between. The CDR3 has 17 amino acids. The CDR3 region is CASSREDLRGSYNEQFF. CDR3 sequence (DNA): TGCGCCAGCAGCCGAGAGGACTTGCGCGGGTCCTACAATGAGCAGTTCTTC.

V gene TRBV28 combines with J gene TRBJ1-5, with TRBD1 as a possible D gene (6 bases). This CDR3 spans 15 amino acids. From germline, CDR1 is MDHEN and CDR2 SYDVKM. The ends were cut back, 6 bases at V and 4 bases at J, with 16 bases in the middle. CDR3 sequence: CASSYRGAGNQPQHF. CDR3 coding DNA: TGTGCCAGCAGCTACCGGGGGGCTGGGAATCAGCCCCAGCATTTT. The entire variable domain, with the rest obtained from reference TRBV28 and TRBJ1-5, is as follows: DVKVTQSSRYLVKRTGEKVFLECVQDMDHENMFWYRQDPGLGLRLIYFSYDVKMKEKGDIPEGYSVSREKKERFSLILESASTNQTSMYLCASSYRGAGNQPQHFGDGTRLSIL.